This T cell receptor beta chain was captured in a study of T cell repertoires in cytomegalovirus infection. Study as a whole: Based on public TCR beta signatures, there were indications of CMV infection and of a matching HLA type. Points from the study as a whole: In two of eight donors, the top clonotype was HLA-C-restricted CMV-specific.

Turning to this clonotype: Its antigen is as yet unknown.

V was pared by 11 bases and J by 2 bases, with 14 bases between. Germline V gene lookup returns CDR1 SNHLY and CDR2 FYNNEI. The CDR3 contains 13 residues. TCRdb re-analysed the reads in MiXCR, keeping a single row per CDR3 protein. The table lists about 360,000 distinct CDR3 sequences, 18% of them singletons. The V gene is TRBV2, the J gene TRBJ2-3; a possible D gene is TRBD1 (6 bases). Sequenced input: PBMCs. This sequence originates from a human donor in good health (CMV status not recorded). Some clones in this sample may be carry-over from other donors' samples. DNA for the CDR3: TGTGCCGGGGGCCGCGAATTCACAGATACGCAGTATTTT. As protein: CAGGREFTDTQYF.